A single sample gave rise to the 13 T cell receptor beta chains below, sequenced in a study of identifying expanded T cells in peripheral blood. The repertoire was sequenced with immunoSEQ multiplex PCR; TCRdb's copy has only in-frame clones and lacks some. Among some 93,000 clones listed, 85% to 90% were seen once. Sequencing was performed on blood. The receptors were sampled from a person between 18 and 70 years old in good health.

This rearrangement joins TRBV6-5 to TRBJ1-1; 10 nucleotides align to TRBD1. V shed 2 bases, J shed 7 bases, and the junction held 10 bases outside the gene matches. The germline V gene has CDR1 MNHEY and CDR2 SVGAGI. CDR3 length: 16 residues. The DNA of the CDR3 is TGTGCCAGCAGTTACACACGGACAGGGGGAGGTCGTGAAGCTTTCTTT. Amino acid sequence: CASSYTRTGGGREAFF.

The chain employs TRBV5-1 and TRBJ2-7, with 8 positions matching TRBD2. Germline values: CDR1 SGHRS, CDR2 YFSETQ. The CDR3 is 15 amino acids. V was clipped by 2 bases and J by 2 bases; unmatched bases: 6. The CDR3 region has the DNA TGCGCCAGCAGCTTTATAGCGGGGCCAACCTACGAGCAGTACTTC. Translating gives CASSFIAGPTYEQYF.

Written as DNA, the CDR3 is TGTGCCAGCAGTGAACTGGCAGAAGGTAGCTATGGCTACACCTTC. Translating gives CASSELAEGSYGYTF. The chain has TRBV6-1 and TRBJ1-2; D is unresolved. Germline V gene sequence: CDR1 MNHNS, CDR2 SASEGT. The CDR3 runs to 15 residues. Deletions cut 2 bases from V and 4 bases from J, with 14 bases between.

CDR3 sequence (DNA): TGTGCCTGGAGTTTTGAAGAGACCCAGTACTTC. This translates into CAWSFEETQYF. The chain employs TRBV30 and TRBJ2-5; D not certain. With 2 bases removed from V and 3 bases from J, the gap between germline ends came to 4 bases. The CDR3 is 11 amino acids. Per the germline V gene, CDR1 is GTSNPN and CDR2 is SVGIG (reference sequence). Complete variable domain (other parts from reference TRBV30 and TRBJ2-5): SQTIHQWPATLVQPVGSPLSLECTVEGTSNPNLYWYRQAAGRGLQLLFYSVGIGQISSEVPQNLSASRPQDRQFILSSKKLLLSDSGFYLCAWSFEETQYFGPGTRLLVL.

V and J are TRBV29-1 and TRBJ2-2; no clear D gene. Germline V gives CDR1 SQVTM, CDR2 ANQGSEA. This CDR3 region has 13 residues. V lost 1 base, J lost 1 base, and 4 bases lay in between. The CDR3 protein is CSVEGQNTGELFF. CDR3 in DNA: TGCAGCGTTGAAGGCCAGAACACCGGGGAGCTGTTTTTT.

The DNA of the CDR3 is TGTGCCAGCAGCCCTCGACAGGGGGCCTCCTACGAGCAGTACTTC. Translated, it gives CASSPRQGASYEQYF. V and J are TRBV7-8 and TRBJ2-7; 10 positions agree with TRBD1. The CDR3 totals 15 residues. Germline values: CDR1 SGHVS, CDR2 FQNEAQ. V was clipped by 5 bases and J by 0 bases; unmatched bases: 4.

The chain employs TRBV5-5 and TRBJ1-3; D is unresolved. With 0 bases removed from V and 0 bases from J, the gap between germline ends came to 7 bases. CDR1 and CDR2 from the germline V gene are SGHKS and YYEKEE (reference sequence). The CDR3 covers 15 residues. CDR3 bases: TGTGCCAGCAGCTTGGAGGTTTTCTCTGGAAACACCATATATTTT. Translating it yields CASSLEVFSGNTIYF.

V gene TRBV5-5 combines with J gene TRBJ1-2; 7 nucleotides align to TRBD1. Germline lookup yields CDR1 SGHKS and CDR2 YYEKEE (reference sequence). Unmatched junction bases numbered 3, after V lost 3 bases and J lost 1 base. CDR3 length equals 14 residues. This CDR3 is CASSWGDSNYGYTF. Here the CDR3 DNA reads TGTGCCAGCAGCTGGGGGGACAGTAACTATGGCTACACCTTC.

In nucleotides, the CDR3 is TGTGCCATCAGTGATGGAGCAGGGCCGGGGTTCTTC. Translating gives CAISDGAGPGFF. The chain uses TRBV10-3 and TRBJ2-1; D may be TRBD1 (5 bases). The V gene lost 3 bases and the J gene lost 15 bases, with 15 bases spanning the gap. CDR1 is ENHRY, CDR2 SYGVKD, per germline. This CDR3 region has 12 residues.

This clone was found once. The rearrangement joins TRBV4-1 to TRBJ2-3, with unresolved D. Trimming took 4 bases from V and 2 from J, leaving 10 bases between them. This CDR3 has 14 residues. Germline V gene lookup returns CDR1 MGHRA and CDR2 YSYEKL. CDR3 coding DNA: TGCGCCAGCAGCCCCTCCGTGGCCACAGATACGCAGTATTTT. Protein sequence: CASSPSVATDTQYF.

This clone was counted a few times. The chain links TRBV6-5 to TRBJ2-1, with 9 bases matching TRBD1. Germline assignment: CDR1 MNHEY and CDR2 SVGAGI. This CDR3 comprises 14 residues. V shed 6 bases and J 3 bases; nucleotides not matched to a gene: 3. CDR3 region: CASRLTGGYNEQFF. The CDR3 coding sequence is TGTGCCAGCAGATTGACAGGGGGCTACAATGAGCAGTTCTTC.

The V and J genes are TRBV13 and TRBJ2-1; 13 nucleotides align to TRBD2. The germline gives CDR1 PRHDT, CDR2 FYEKMQ (reference sequence). V lost 4 bases and J lost 4; bases outside the gene matches: 13. The CDR3 contains 19 residues. As DNA, the CDR3 is TGTGCCAGCAGCTCGACTAGCGGGAGGACTCGGTACGAGTACAATGAGCAGTTCTTC. Protein: CASSSTSGRTRYEYNEQFF.

For the CDR3, the DNA is TGTGCCAGCAGCTTAGTGGTCCGGACAGGTGAAAATGAGCAGTTCTTC. This translates into CASSLVVRTGENEQFF. The rearrangement uses TRBV7-9 and TRBJ2-1; 7 bases map to TRBD1. V dropped 1 base and J dropped 7; count of bases not matched to a gene: 10. The CDR3 length is 16 residues. Germline V gene sequence: CDR1 SEHNR, CDR2 FQNEAQ (reference sequence).